This TCR beta chain was identified in a study of control samples from healthy donors and cancer patients. The repertoire was sequenced with immunoSEQ multiplex PCR; TCRdb's copy has only in-frame clones and lacks some. The repertoire consists of 150,000 to 160,000 clones, with around 96% occurring once and the leading ten covering about 5%. This CDR3 has 15 residues. This chain uses TRBV21-1 with TRBJ1-6; TRBD1 is taken as the D call from the table, unchecked against the DNA. TRBV21-1 is a pseudogene segment. The sequence was obtained from a man between 40 and 49 years old in good health. Material for sequencing was blood. This chain's CDR3 is CASSKGTQGPSPLHF. CDR3 DNA: TGTGCCAGCAGCAAAGGTACGCAGGGGCCTTCACCCCTCCACTTT.